This T cell receptor (beta chain) was identified in a study of cytomegalovirus exposure and HLA in healthy donors. Note on this clone: The antigen is not known.

Study findings and constraints: Later work associated roughly 17,000 TCR beta sequences with HLA alleles at 0.05 false discovery rate. The authors excluded some V segments, including TRBV6-2 and TRBV6-3, as indistinguishable. An analysis was carried out later, and it reportedly showed fewer N-insertions in an Asian-associated ancestry cluster than the approximately 700-donor mean. Cytomegalovirus status was reportedly diagnosed by the classifier with high sensitivity and specificity.

The PCR was carried out with 60 Vbeta primers and 13 Jbeta primers. Assay: immunoSEQ multiplex PCR; the TCRdb copy retains only in-frame clones and omits some. The repertoire has about 110,000 clones, around 88% of them found once; the top ten carry about 1.8%. Germline CDR1 is WNHNN and CDR2 is SYGVQD (reference sequence). Losses at the gene ends were 7 bases for V and 9 bases for J; bases not matched to a gene: 14. CDR3 length: 14 amino acids. Sequenced: PBMCs. This rearrangement joins TRBV10-1 to TRBJ1-2; TRBD1 matches at 7 bases. The source is a man aged 40-49 years in good health and CMV-seronegative. CDR3 amino acids: CASTLTGERYRYTF. CDR3 DNA: TGCGCCAGCACCCTTACAGGGGAAAGGTACCGCTACACCTTC.